The TCR beta chain under discussion was sequenced for a study of blood T cell repertoires in COVID-19. On the study more broadly: The United States, Italy and Spain were the sources of the acute and convalescent COVID-19 samples. PBMCs, B-cell-depleted T cells, or T cells were the source of the cDNA or gDNA that made up the material.

The V gene's germline CDR1 is GTSNPN and CDR2 SVGIG (reference sequence). The CDR3 is 13 residues long. V was cut by 5 bases and J by 0 bases, with 5 bases left in between. This clone was observed a single time. In the original processing: The authors estimated nucleated cell counts from reference gene primer amplification. TCRdb keeps only in-frame clones here, not all; method: immunoSEQ multiplex PCR. V and J calls and clone size are those listed in that table; D and trimming were worked out from the DNA. The sample holds some 140,000 clones; more than 75% are singletons and the top ten take under 15%.

The rearrangement uses TRBV30 and TRBJ1-6; D gene uncertain. This sequence originates from a man older than 75 with acute or convalescent COVID-19. The sample taken for sequencing was peripheral blood. In DNA, the CDR3 is TGTGCCTGGGATAACTCCTATAATTCACCCCTCCACTTT. As protein: CAWDNSYNSPLHF.